The next 10 T cell receptor beta chains were all read from a single sample in a study of blood T cell repertoires in COVID-19. Method: immunoSEQ multiplex PCR; TCRdb's copy keeps in-frame clones and lacks some. There are some 420,000 clones in the sample; approximately 90% occur only once, and 0.95% to 1.3% lies in the top ten. The sequenced material came from PBMCs or T cells enriched from blood (not recorded which). These receptors all stem from a man under 40 who had recovered from COVID-19.

The gene calls are TRBV7-9 and TRBJ2-7, with 8 bases identical to TRBD1. This CDR3 spans 16 amino acids. With 1 base clipped from V and 6 bases from J, the junction kept 11 bases outside the gene matches. CDR1 and CDR2 from the germline V gene are SEHNR and FQNEAQ (reference sequence). CDR3: CASSLVRTGLSFEQYF. The CDR3 nucleotides are TGTGCCAGCAGCTTAGTAAGGACAGGGCTTTCGTTCGAGCAGTACTTC.

The chain combines TRBV5-8 with TRBJ2-1; 11 bases are a match to TRBD2. The CDR3 is 19 amino acids. Germline CDR1 reads SGHTS; CDR2 reads YDEGEE. The ends lost 0 bases at V and 0 bases at J; junction bases unmatched: 8. CDR3 in amino acids: CASSLVRTSGHYSYNEQFF. CDR3 bases: TGTGCCAGCAGCTTGGTCCGGACTAGCGGGCATTACTCCTACAATGAGCAGTTCTTC.

The V gene is TRBV19, the J gene TRBJ2-7; TRBD2 agrees at 9 bases. The V gene end was trimmed by 6 bases and the J gene end by 6 bases; junction bases not matched to a gene: 3. Germline V CDR1 and CDR2: LNHDA, SQIVND (reference sequence). CDR3 length equals 12 residues. The CDR3 DNA sequence: TGTGCCAGTAGCGTAGCGGGAGTCGAGCAGTACTTC. Translating it yields CASSVAGVEQYF.

The J gene is TRBJ2-7, the V gene TRBV7-9; 7 bases are a match to TRBD2. Per the germline V gene, CDR1 is SEHNR and CDR2 is FQNEAQ (reference sequence). The V and J ends lost 5 bases and 2 bases, in that order; junction bases with no gene match: 9. This CDR3 comprises 15 residues. CDR3 sequence: CASSPAASGTYEQYF. As DNA, the CDR3 is TGTGCCAGCAGCCCGGCGGCTAGCGGTACCTACGAGCAGTACTTC.

The V gene is TRBV28, the J gene TRBJ2-2; tentatively, D is TRBD2 (6 bases). Germline V gene lookup returns CDR1 MDHEN and CDR2 SYDVKM. V lost 5 bases to trimming and J lost 3 bases, with 16 bases between them. The CDR3 has 16 residues. The CDR3 is CASSGGLRVDTGELFF. DNA of the CDR3: TGTGCCAGCAGTGGGGGGTTGAGGGTCGACACCGGGGAGCTGTTTTTT.

The sample holds one count of this clone. The genes are TRBV29-1 and TRBJ2-5, with 9 bases that match TRBD2. This CDR3 region has 13 residues. The trim removed 6 bases at V and 4 bases at J, leaving 6 bases unmatched. Per the germline V gene, CDR1 is SQVTM and CDR2 is ANQGSEA. The CDR3 sequence is CSVGTSLPETQYF. The CDR3 nucleotides are TGCAGCGTCGGGACTAGCCTACCAGAGACCCAGTACTTC. The full variable domain, in which reference TRBV29-1 and TRBJ2-5 provide the parts outside the CDR3, is SAVISQKPSRDICQRGTSLTIQCQVDSQVTMMFWYRQQPGQSLTLIATANQGSEATYESGFVIDKFPISRPNLTFSTLTVSNMSPEDSSIYLCSVGTSLPETQYFGPGTRLLVL.

V is TRBV5-1 and J is TRBJ1-1, with unresolved D. Deletions cut 1 base from V and 2 bases from J, with 3 bases between. The CDR3 covers 12 residues. Germline V gives CDR1 SGHRS, CDR2 YFSETQ. CDR3 region: CASSLSNTEAFF. The CDR3 DNA reads as TGCGCCAGCAGCTTGTCTAACACTGAAGCTTTCTTT.

This clone was seen once. In DNA form, the CDR3 reads TGTGCCAGCAGCCAGACTAGATACTACGAGCAGTACTTC. Translated, it gives CASSQTRYYEQYF. The V and J genes are TRBV7-8 and TRBJ2-7; TRBD2 might be the D (6 bases). There are 13 residues in the CDR3. V shed 5 bases and J shed 3 bases, with 11 bases lying between them. CDR1 and CDR2 from the germline V gene are SGHVS and FQNEAQ.

The rearrangement uses TRBV9 and TRBJ2-5; possible D gene TRBD1, 5 bases. Germline V gene data show CDR1 as SGDLS and CDR2 as YYNGEE. Deletions cut 1 base from V and 2 bases from J, with 12 bases between. The length of the CDR3 is 15 residues. CDR3 in amino acids: CASSVMGRNQETQYF. The CDR3 nucleotides read TGTGCCAGCAGCGTAATGGGGCGGAATCAAGAGACCCAGTACTTC.

The chain joins TRBV27 to TRBJ1-5; D gene ambiguous. The CDR3 extends over 15 amino acids. Germline V gives CDR1 MNHEY, CDR2 SMNVEV (reference sequence). V gave up 6 bases and J gave up 2 bases, with 14 bases separating them. CDR3 in amino acids: CASRMAGSGNQPQHF. CDR3 DNA sequence: TGTGCCAGCAGGATGGCGGGCTCGGGCAATCAGCCCCAGCATTTT.